Following are 17 T cell receptor beta chains from one sample sequenced in a study of blood T cells in healthy people across ages. It was with a sample-barcoded 5' primer and a J-beta primer mix that a second PCR of about 6 to 11 cycles was run. TCRdb fed the 5' RACE reads into MiXCR, producing one record per CDR3 protein. Among 1,800,000 or so distinct CDR3 sequences listed, about two fifths were seen once. The sample consisted of blood. These receptors all come from a human donor in good health.

V gene TRBV4-1 combines with J gene TRBJ1-4; tentative D call: TRBD1 (5 bases). This CDR3 contains 14 residues. The V and J ends lost 1 base and 8 bases respectively, with 11 bases between them. Looked up from germline, CDR1 is MGHRA and CDR2 is YSYEKL. CDR3 region: CASSQASGDEKLFF. DNA of the CDR3: TGCGCCAGCAGCCAAGCTTCGGGGGACGAAAAACTGTTTTTT.

V is TRBV29-1 and J is TRBJ1-2; no firm D call. The CDR3 runs to 12 residues. V lost 6 bases and J lost 6, with 14 bases in between. Germline V lookup: CDR1 SQVTM, CDR2 ANQGSEA. This chain's CDR3 is CSVGLFLDGYTF. CDR3 nucleotide sequence: TGCAGCGTGGGCCTCTTTTTGGATGGCTACACCTTC.

This chain joins TRBV7-2 and TRBJ1-1; D unresolved. Germline V lookup: CDR1 SGHTA, CDR2 FQGNSA. Deletions cut 7 bases from V and 1 base from J, with 16 bases between. This CDR3 contains 15 residues. In nucleotides, the CDR3 is TGTGCCAGCACGCGGACGGGGAGGGCGAACACTGAAGCTTTCTTT. It codes for CASTRTGRANTEAFF.

This clonotype was seen a few times. The rearrangement joins TRBV27 to TRBJ1-1; possibly TRBD1 for D (5 bases). Germline V gene lookup returns CDR1 MNHEY and CDR2 SMNVEV (reference sequence). The CDR3 contains 16 residues. V was shortened by 2 bases and J by 7 bases, with 20 bases between the two germline ends. In DNA form, the CDR3 reads TGTGCCAGCAGTTTACTCCGTCCCGTACAGGCCCTTGAAGCTTTCTTT. It specifies CASSLLRPVQALEAFF.

This clonotype was detected only a few times. CDR3 loop: CSARDFRGGGNQPQHF. In DNA form, the CDR3 reads TGCAGTGCTAGGGATTTTCGAGGGGGGGGCAATCAGCCCCAGCATTTT. This chain joins TRBV20-1 and TRBJ1-5; D is possibly TRBD1 (6 bases). The CDR3 runs 16 residues. Germline lookup yields CDR1 DFQATT and CDR2 SNEGSKA (reference sequence). The V gene lost 3 bases and the J gene lost 2 bases, with 17 bases spanning the gap.

The J gene is TRBJ2-3, the V gene TRBV20-1; the D gene is possibly TRBD2 (5 bases). V was shortened by 0 bases and J by 2 bases, with 12 bases between the two germline ends. The CDR3 runs to 15 residues. Looked up from germline, CDR1 is DFQATT and CDR2 is SNEGSKA (reference sequence). As DNA, the CDR3 is TGCAGTGCTAGAGACAGGAGGCATTCCACAGATACGCAGTATTTT. Translation gives CSARDRRHSTDTQYF.

The table lists this clonotype with a few counts. This chain links TRBV6-1 with TRBJ2-1; D remains ambiguous. Germline V lookup: CDR1 MNHNS, CDR2 SASEGT. Trimming left V 2 bases short and J 5 bases short, with 16 bases between. The CDR3 is 16 amino acids. CDR3: CASSERRLNRDNEQFF. The CDR3 DNA sequence: TGTGCCAGCAGTGAAAGGCGGCTTAATAGGGACAATGAGCAGTTCTTC.

This clonotype was counted ten times or more. V is TRBV20-1 and J is TRBJ2-5; D call uncertain. V was shortened by 5 bases and J by 1 base, with 8 bases between the two germline ends. This CDR3 has 12 amino acids. Germline lookup yields CDR1 DFQATT and CDR2 SNEGSKA (reference sequence). This CDR3 reads CSAPPLQETQYF. CDR3 nucleotides: TGCAGTGCTCCACCTCTCCAAGAGACCCAGTACTTC.

The chain couples TRBV7-2 to TRBJ2-5; tentative D call: TRBD1 (6 bases). Deletions cut 5 bases from V and 8 bases from J, with 18 bases between. Per germline, CDR1 SGHTA and CDR2 FQGNSA. The CDR3 runs 14 residues. CDR3 protein: CASSVTPGESTQYF. Here the CDR3 DNA reads TGTGCCAGCAGCGTTACCCCAGGGGAGTCCACCCAGTACTTC. The entire variable domain, with the rest obtained from reference TRBV7-2 and TRBJ2-5, is as follows: GAGVSQSPSNKVTEKGKDVELRCDPISGHTALYWYRQSLGQGLEFLIYFQGNSAPDKSGLPSDRFSAERTGGSVSTLTIQRTQQEDSAVYLCASSVTPGESTQYFGPGTRLLVL.

This clonotype was detected once. This sequence joins TRBV4-2 and TRBJ2-3, with D perhaps matching TRBD2 (6 bases). Trimming took off 5 bases at V and 5 bases at J, with 17 bases between the two ends. The germline V gene has CDR1 LGHNA and CDR2 YNFKEQ. CDR3 length: 15 residues. CDR3 nucleotides: TGTGCCAGCAGCTTATCGGGGGTTTCCATAGATACGCAGTATTTT. It yields the protein CASSLSGVSIDTQYF.

V is TRBV4-1 and J is TRBJ2-5, with D possibly matching TRBD2 (6 bases). The closer fit of TRBJ2-7 to the DNA end suggests the J call may be wrong. Germline V lookup: CDR1 MGHRA, CDR2 YSYEKL. The CDR3 has 17 residues. CDR3: CASSPTSPMGGSSEQYF. The CDR3 DNA reads TGCGCCAGCAGCCCTACCTCCCCGATGGGAGGTTCGAGCGAGCAGTACTTC.

Written as DNA, the CDR3 is TGTGCCAGCAGCCAAGACCTTCGGACTAGTGGTTCCTACAATGAGCAGTTCTTC. Encoded protein: CASSQDLRTSGSYNEQFF. This chain joins TRBV4-2 and TRBJ2-1, with 7 bases lining up with TRBD2. Germline V gene sequence: CDR1 LGHNA, CDR2 YNFKEQ. This CDR3 spans 18 amino acids. Trimming at V came to 0 bases and at J to 1 base, leaving 9 bases not matched to a gene.

The rearrangement uses TRBV7-6 and TRBJ2-5; TRBD2 matches at 7 bases. There are 15 residues in the CDR3. With V trimmed by 2 bases and J by 4 bases, 7 bases remained unmatched. The germline gives CDR1 SGHVS, CDR2 FNYEAQ. This chain's CDR3 is CASSLTGGLVETQYF. The CDR3 DNA reads TGTGCCAGCAGCTTAACGGGGGGTCTTGTAGAGACCCAGTACTTC.

DNA for the CDR3: TGCAGCGCTATTAAATATGGGTACGAGCAGTACTTC. Translation: CSAIKYGYEQYF. V and J are TRBV29-1 and TRBJ2-7; unclear D gene. Germline V gene data show CDR1 as SQVTM and CDR2 as ANQGSEA. This CDR3 has 12 amino acids. V dropped 7 bases and J dropped 4 bases, with 14 bases sitting between them.

As concerns this clonotype: A read error is possible here, since a much larger clone lies one base away. V is TRBV7-2 and J is TRBJ2-7; TRBD1 agrees at 10 bases. Germline-derived CDR1 and CDR2 are SGHTA and FQGNSA. The CDR3 runs 15 residues. Written as DNA, the CDR3 is TGTGCCGGCAGCCTCGACAGGGGGCTGAACTACGAGCAGTACTTC. As protein: CAGSLDRGLNYEQYF.

The chain carries TRBV5-6 and TRBJ1-4; 7 bases agree with TRBD1. CDR3 length: 14 amino acids. Germline lookup yields CDR1 SGHDT and CDR2 YYEEEE. V lost 4 bases to trimming and J lost 4 bases; unmatched junction nucleotides: 4. The CDR3 region has the DNA TGTGCCAGCAGCCGCCCAGGGGGTAATGAAAAACTGTTTTTT. This codes for CASSRPGGNEKLFF. The full variable domain, rest sourced from reference TRBV5-6 and TRBJ1-4, is DAGVTQSPTHLIKTRGQQVTLRCSPKSGHDTVSWYQQALGQGPQFIFQYYEEEERQRGNFPDRFSGHQFPNYSSELNVNALLLGDSALYLCASSRPGGNEKLFFGSGTQLSVL.

The rearrangement links TRBV9 to TRBJ2-1, with 10 bases aligning to TRBD1. CDR3 length equals 15 residues. Germline V CDR1 and CDR2: SGDLS, YYNGEE. V lost 2 bases, J lost 9 bases, and 8 bases stayed unmatched. CDR3 sequence (DNA): TGTGCCAGCAGCGTGGCCGGGACAGGGGCTTTTGAGCAGTTCTTC. This sequence encodes CASSVAGTGAFEQFF.